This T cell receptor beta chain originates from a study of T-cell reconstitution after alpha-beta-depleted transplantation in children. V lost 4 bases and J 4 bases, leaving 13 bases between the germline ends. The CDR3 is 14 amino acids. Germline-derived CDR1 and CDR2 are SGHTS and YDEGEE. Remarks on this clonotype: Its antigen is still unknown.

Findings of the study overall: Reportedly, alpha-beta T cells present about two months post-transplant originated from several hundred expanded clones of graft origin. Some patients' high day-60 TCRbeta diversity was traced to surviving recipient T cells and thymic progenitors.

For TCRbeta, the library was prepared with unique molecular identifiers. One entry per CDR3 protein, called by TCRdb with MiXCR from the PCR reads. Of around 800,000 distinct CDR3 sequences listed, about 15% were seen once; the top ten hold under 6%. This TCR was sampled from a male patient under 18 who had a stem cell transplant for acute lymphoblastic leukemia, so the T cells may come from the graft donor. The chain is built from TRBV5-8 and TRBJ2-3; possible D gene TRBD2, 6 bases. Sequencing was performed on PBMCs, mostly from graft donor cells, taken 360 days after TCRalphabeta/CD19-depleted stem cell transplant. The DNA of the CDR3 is TGTGCCAGCAGCCGGGACTTTAGTTCAGATACGCAGTATTTT. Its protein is CASSRDFSSDTQYF.